This T cell receptor (beta chain) is from a study of early T cells in non-severe SARS-CoV-2 infection (dated by TCRdb to the early 2020s). Regarding the complete study: Because TCR sequencing relied on bulk RNA taken from unsorted whole blood, pairing of alpha and beta chains was not possible.

This clonotype was found many times. No cognate antigen has been identified for it. Base qualities are missing; no much larger clone stands one base away. Library preparation used 5' RACE. These reads were obtained on a NextSeq 500. In the TCR library protocol, unique molecular identifiers were attached to individual cDNA molecules to correct for PCR bias and sequencing error. Both TCR alpha and beta chains were sequenced, and tight co-correlation was observed between alpha and beta sequence abundances in each sample. In the source study's methods: Decombinator V4 was used to perform V gene, J gene and CDR3 annotation of TCR sequences. Expanded TCRs were defined as changing significantly between any two time points under a Poisson model with p below 0.0001. TCR abundances were normalised to the total number of TCRs sequenced in each sample and reported as counts per million. MAIT TCRs were defined by TRAV1-2 paired with TRAJ12, TRAJ20 or TRAJ33, and iNKT TCRs by TRAV10 paired with TRAJ18. VDJdb, accessed on 1 November 2021, was searched for TCRs annotated for CMV, EBV and SARS-CoV-2, and TCRs annotated for more than one antigen were excluded. In TCRdb, the public reads were trimmed at Q25 with fastp and aligned with MiXCR, with productive beta chains retained. Here each entry gathers all rows of one CDR3 protein and keeps the most common genes and DNA. These V and J calls rely on TCRdb rather than the paper's analysis. The sample includes about 28,000 distinct CDR3 sequences, with 3.5% to 5.5% observed a single time. Jointly, the top ten make up 5.5% to 6% of the sample.

The investigation overall reported the following: Matching against VDJdb was skewed toward anti-spike CD8 responses, likely underestimated virus-specific expansions, and missed private and CD4 specificities.

This was a case-control study nested in a cohort of healthcare workers in London, UK, who had nasopharyngeal swab PCR tests and blood samples taken every week. Healthcare workers were enrolled in the week of the UK lockdown, from 23 to 31 March 2020, and were followed every week for up to roughly 15 weeks. The CDR3 holds 16 amino acids from the cysteine to the phenylalanine. The entry retains the CDR3 DNA only, 48 bases that are in frame from base 1. CDR1 DFQATT and CDR2 SNEGSKA were looked up in the germline V gene (reference sequence). Trimmed from V: 5 bases; trimmed from J: 7 bases; junction bases lacking a gene match: 9.

The chain is made from TRBV20-1 and TRBJ2-1, with 15 bases matching TRBD2. This specimen consisted of whole blood, obtained at baseline. The receptor was isolated from an adult who was a healthcare worker with PCR-confirmed SARS-CoV-2 infection or an uninfected control (not recorded which). The bases read TGCAGTGCTTTCGGACTAGCGGGAGGGCCGGGGAATGAGCAGTTCTTC. This translates into CSAFGLAGGPGNEQFF.